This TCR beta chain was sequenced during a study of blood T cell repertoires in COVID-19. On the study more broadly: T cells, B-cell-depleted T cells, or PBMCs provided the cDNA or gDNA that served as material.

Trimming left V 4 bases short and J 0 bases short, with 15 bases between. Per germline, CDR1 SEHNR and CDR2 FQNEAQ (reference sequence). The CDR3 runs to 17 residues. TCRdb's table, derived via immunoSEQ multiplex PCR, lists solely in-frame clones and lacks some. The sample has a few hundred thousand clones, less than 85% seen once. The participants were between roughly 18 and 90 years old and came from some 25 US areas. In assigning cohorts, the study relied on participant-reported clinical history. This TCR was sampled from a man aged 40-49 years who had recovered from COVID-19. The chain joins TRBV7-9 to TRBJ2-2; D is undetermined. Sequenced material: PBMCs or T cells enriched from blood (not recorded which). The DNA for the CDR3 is TGTGCCAGCAGCTCAACTTCAGGCTACGCGAACACCGGGGAGCTGTTTTTT. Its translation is CASSSTSGYANTGELFF.